This T cell receptor beta chain was identified during a study of shared clonotypes between healthy human individuals. Study in general: The donor group consisted of a couple of women and a few men, aged 18 to 49.

General study findings and limits: Generally, naive subsets came out with larger estimated richness than memory subsets.

The authors distributed each subset's genomic DNA evenly over several immunoSEQ plates. TCRdb's copy holds only in-frame clones and misses some; the assay was immunoSEQ multiplex PCR. This sample has 2 million to 2.5 million clones, with 85% to 95% found just once. With regard to this clone: Its antigen is unidentified.

Naive CD8 isolation took CD45RO-negative cells positively selected for CCR7 and excluded terminally differentiated effector memory CD45RA+ cells. Only Caucasian adults living in Nashville, Tennessee served as donors. The germline CDR1 and CDR2 sequences are SGHRS and YFSETQ. The CDR3 is made up of 14 amino acids. Germline trimming cut 0 bases from V and 2 bases from J; bases unmatched to any gene: 1. The sequencing sample was made of naive CD8+ T cells from PBMCs. The source of this sequence is a man younger than 35 in good health. Some clones in this sample may be carry-over from other donors' samples. The V gene is TRBV5-1, the J gene TRBJ2-7; 8 positions agree with TRBD1. The CDR3: CASSLEGQAYEQYF. The CDR3 nucleotides read TGCGCCAGCAGCTTGGAGGGACAGGCCTACGAGCAGTACTTC.